Shown below are 29 T cell receptor beta chains from a single sample sequenced in a study of cytomegalovirus exposure and HLA in healthy donors. PCR used 60 Vbeta primers and 13 Jbeta primers. Assay: immunoSEQ multiplex PCR; the TCRdb copy retains only in-frame clones and omits some. Of approximately 150,000 clones listed, roughly 74% are singletons. The sequenced sample was PBMCs. These receptors originate from a man between 18 and 29 years old in good health and CMV-seropositive.

The gene calls are TRBV9 and TRBJ2-3; D is undetermined. The CDR3 sequence is 12 residues long. Trimming pared 5 bases from V and 3 bases from J, leaving 7 bases between. The germline V gene has CDR1 SGDLS and CDR2 YYNGEE. The CDR3 spells CASSPSTDTQYF. CDR3 coding DNA: TGTGCCAGCAGTCCTTCGACAGATACGCAGTATTTT.

This clone was seen a handful of times. The chain combines TRBV6-1 with TRBJ2-7; a weak D match, TRBD2 (6 bases). From germline, CDR1 is MNHNS and CDR2 SASEGT. Trimming pared 3 bases from V and 3 bases from J, leaving 15 bases between. The CDR3 spans 15 residues. CDR3 residues: CASSDEGGVLYEQYF. The CDR3 region has the DNA TGTGCCAGCAGTGACGAGGGAGGTGTTCTCTACGAGCAGTACTTC.

The gene calls are TRBV5-5 and TRBJ2-1; 7 positions agree with TRBD2. The CDR3 loop spans 14 amino acids. Germline values: CDR1 SGHKS, CDR2 YYEKEE (reference sequence). The trim removed 4 bases at V and 7 bases at J, leaving 8 bases unmatched. CDR3 bases: TGTGCCAGCAGCGGGCGGGGGTCCCCAAATGAGCAGTTCTTC. It specifies CASSGRGSPNEQFF.

CDR3 amino acids: CASRVAGANVLTF. The CDR3 nucleotides read TGTGCCAGCAGGGTAGCTGGGGCCAACGTCCTGACTTTC. The V and J genes are TRBV19 and TRBJ2-6, with TRBD1 as a possible D gene (5 bases). Germline V gives CDR1 LNHDA, CDR2 SQIVND (reference sequence). Deletions cut 9 bases from V and 2 bases from J, with 8 bases between. This CDR3 spans 13 amino acids.

The rearrangement links TRBV15 to TRBJ2-7; a weak D match, TRBD2 (6 bases). V lost 6 bases and J lost 1, with 13 bases in between. Germline CDR1 LNHNV, CDR2 YYDKDF (reference sequence). This CDR3 contains 14 residues. This CDR3 reads CATREAGGSYEQYF. CDR3 nucleotide sequence: TGTGCCACCAGAGAGGCCGGGGGATCCTACGAGCAGTACTTC.

This clone was recorded a few times. V and J are TRBV6-1 and TRBJ2-1; 9 bases are shared with TRBD2. The CDR3 is 14 residues long. The V segment lost 6 bases and the J segment 3 bases; nucleotides outside the gene matches: 3. Germline V gene sequence: CDR1 MNHNS, CDR2 SASEGT. The chain's CDR3 is CASRLAGSYNEQFF. In DNA form, the CDR3 reads TGTGCCAGCAGACTAGCGGGCAGCTACAATGAGCAGTTCTTC.

The chain combines TRBV28 with TRBJ2-3; a weak D match, TRBD2 (6 bases). The CDR3 contains 13 residues. Deletions cut 2 bases from V and 4 bases from J, with 7 bases between. The germline gives CDR1 MDHEN, CDR2 SYDVKM. CDR3 in amino acids: CASSLTSSDTQYF. The DNA of the CDR3 is TGTGCCAGCAGTTTAACTAGCTCAGATACGCAGTATTTT.

This clone appeared a single time. The chain combines TRBV23-1 with TRBJ1-2, with a tentative D call TRBD1 (5 bases). TRBV23-1 is placed among ORFs of uncertain function. Trimming left V 2 bases short and J 6 bases short, with 13 bases between. The CDR3 consists of 14 residues. The CDR3 bases are TGCGCCAGCAGTCAAGTCCCCCCAGGGCATGGCTACACCTTC. It translates to CASSQVPPGHGYTF.

The V gene is TRBV10-1, the J gene TRBJ2-1; D perhaps matches TRBD2 (6 bases). The germline gives CDR1 WNHNN, CDR2 SYGVQD (reference sequence). There are 18 residues in the CDR3. Trimming took off 2 bases at V and 0 bases at J, with 17 bases between the two ends. In DNA, the CDR3 is TGCGCCAGCAGTGAGATGTTGGGGGGTCCGAGCTCCTACAATGAGCAGTTCTTC. This gives the protein CASSEMLGGPSSYNEQFF.

The chain combines TRBV5-1 with TRBJ2-5; D not certain. Germline V gene sequence: CDR1 SGHRS, CDR2 YFSETQ. Trimming stripped 4 bases from V and 3 bases from J, with 13 bases between. CDR3 size: 14 residues. For the CDR3, the DNA is TGCGCCAGCAGCGTTTCGAACACCGAAGAGACCCAGTACTTC. Amino acid sequence: CASSVSNTEETQYF.

The V and J genes are TRBV5-8 and TRBJ1-4; TRBD1 might be the D (6 bases). CDR1 and CDR2 from the germline V gene are SGHTS and YDEGEE. There are 16 residues in the CDR3. V was pared by 1 base and J by 4 bases, with 14 bases between. The CDR3 loop reads CASSLQGQRINEKLFF. CDR3 DNA: TGTGCCAGCAGCTTGCAAGGACAGAGAATTAATGAAAAACTGTTTTTT.

V gene TRBV2 combines with J gene TRBJ1-5; the match to TRBD1 covers 7 bases. CDR1 is SNHLY, CDR2 FYNNEI, per germline. The V and J ends lost 6 bases and 3 bases, in that order; junction bases with no gene match: 5. This CDR3 comprises 14 residues. CDR3 in amino acids: CASRGDSLNQPQHF. CDR3 sequence (DNA): TGTGCCAGCAGGGGGGACAGCCTCAATCAGCCCCAGCATTTT.

The chain links TRBV7-2 to TRBJ2-5; 7 bases are a match to TRBD2. V shed 3 bases and J 5 bases; nucleotides not matched to a gene: 9. This CDR3 region has 15 residues. The V gene's germline CDR1 is SGHTA and CDR2 FQGNSA. As DNA, the CDR3 is TGTGCCAGCAGCTTCCCATTAGCGGGTACGGAGACCCAGTACTTC. Its translation is CASSFPLAGTETQYF.

Points on this clone: A read error may account for a junction end that differs from germline. The chain has TRBV10-2 and TRBJ2-1; D possibly corresponds to TRBD2 (5 bases). The CDR3 has 15 residues. Germline CDR1 and CDR2: WSHSY and SAAADI. In DNA form, the CDR3 reads TGCGCCAGCAGTGAGAATGGACTGGTCGCTGGGTTCCGGATCTTC. This encodes CASSENGLVAGFRIF.

V is TRBV6-5 and J is TRBJ2-3; D uncertain. With 6 bases removed from V and 0 bases from J, the gap between germline ends came to 7 bases. Germline V lookup: CDR1 MNHEY, CDR2 SVGAGI. The length of the CDR3 is 13 residues. CDR3 region: CASRTDSTDTQYF. The CDR3 nucleotides are TGTGCCAGCAGAACAGACAGCACAGATACGCAGTATTTT.

The chain is built from TRBV28 and TRBJ1-5, with D possibly matching TRBD1 (5 bases). The germline V gene encodes CDR1 MDHEN and CDR2 SYDVKM. The CDR3 contains 13 residues. Trimming took off 3 bases at V and 7 bases at J, with 10 bases between the two ends. CDR3 sequence: CASSFGGRQPQHF. In DNA form, the CDR3 reads TGTGCCAGCAGTTTCGGGGGACGGCAGCCCCAGCATTTT.

The chain combines TRBV27 with TRBJ2-5, with TRBD2 identical over 7 bases. The germline CDR1 and CDR2 sequences are MNHEY and SMNVEV (reference sequence). CDR3 size: 15 residues. J lost 1 base, V lost 2 bases, and 4 bases had no gene match. The CDR3: CASSLLASGQETQYF. The CDR3 bases are TGTGCCAGCAGTTTACTAGCTAGCGGCCAAGAGACCCAGTACTTC.

The chain joins TRBV5-1 to TRBJ2-1, with a weak D call TRBD2 (5 bases). This CDR3 region has 13 residues. Germline CDR1 SGHRS, CDR2 YFSETQ. The V and J ends lost 2 bases and 5 bases respectively, with 8 bases between them. The CDR3 loop is CASSFTGDNEQFF. The CDR3, as DNA: TGCGCCAGCAGCTTCACCGGGGACAATGAGCAGTTCTTC.

The chain couples TRBV6-5 to TRBJ2-2, with 10 bases matching TRBD1. CDR1 is MNHEY and CDR2 is SVGAGI in the germline V gene. The trim removed 2 bases at V and 5 bases at J, leaving 2 bases unmatched. The CDR3 contains 15 residues. This chain's CDR3 is CASSYDRGPTGELFF. The CDR3 DNA follows: TGTGCCAGCAGTTACGACAGGGGGCCTACCGGGGAGCTGTTTTTT.

The sample holds a few counts of this clone. The gene calls are TRBV29-1 and TRBJ2-7; 9 bases map to TRBD1. The germline gives CDR1 SQVTM, CDR2 ANQGSEA. Germline trimming cut 7 bases from V and 1 base from J; bases unmatched to any gene: 11. The CDR3 runs 15 residues. DNA for the CDR3: TGCAGCGCTGGACGGACAGGGGATTTTTCCTACGAGCAGTACTTC. Translating it yields CSAGRTGDFSYEQYF.

The DNA for the CDR3 is TGTGCCAGCTCACCTTCAATAATAGACACCGGGGAGCTGTTTTTT. Translation gives CASSPSIIDTGELFF. The chain recombines TRBV18 with TRBJ2-2; D gene unclear. Trimming took off 3 bases at V and 3 bases at J, with 11 bases between the two ends. CDR3 length: 15 residues. The V gene's germline CDR1 is KGHSH and CDR2 LQKENI.

The chain has TRBV29-1 and TRBJ1-2; D perhaps matches TRBD1 (6 bases). The CDR3 is 14 amino acids. Germline V gives CDR1 SQVTM, CDR2 ANQGSEA. V gave up 3 bases and J gave up 3 bases, with 14 bases separating them. CDR3 in DNA: TGCAGCGTTGAGGATGGGGGCGTTTACTATGGCTACACCTTC. Translating it yields CSVEDGGVYYGYTF.

The CDR3 spells CASSRLELLSYNEQFF. DNA for the CDR3: TGTGCCAGCTCACGTTTAGAACTCCTCTCCTACAATGAGCAGTTCTTC. The genes are TRBV18 and TRBJ2-1; D remains unclear. Trimming cost V 4 bases and J 0 bases, with 13 bases left between them. Germline CDR1 is KGHSH and CDR2 is LQKENI. The length of the CDR3 is 16 residues. The full variable domain, its missing parts supplied by reference TRBV18 and TRBJ2-1, is NAGVMQNPRHLVRRRGQEARLRCSPMKGHSHVYWYRQLPEEGLKFMVYLQKENIIDESGMPKERFSAEFPKEGPSILRIQQVVRGDSAAYFCASSRLELLSYNEQFFGPGTRLTVL.

This chain uses TRBV5-1 with TRBJ2-1, with TRBD2 as a possible D gene (6 bases). Trimming shortened V by 3 bases and J by 12 bases, and 25 bases separated the two germline ends. CDR3 size: 16 residues. Per germline, CDR1 SGHRS and CDR2 YFSETQ. The CDR3 DNA is TGCGCCAGCAGCTCGACGCCGAGGGGAGGTGGTCTCGTGCAGTTCTTC. As protein: CASSSTPRGGGLVQFF. Filled out from reference TRBV5-1 and TRBJ2-1, the complete variable domain reads KAGVTQTPRYLIKTRGQQVTLSCSPISGHRSVSWYQQTPGQGLQFLFEYFSETQRNKGNFPGRFSGRQFSNSRSEMNVSTLELGDSALYLCASSSTPRGGGLVQFFGPGTRLTVL.

J is TRBJ2-3 and V is TRBV27; D is unresolved. Germline V gives CDR1 MNHEY, CDR2 SMNVEV (reference sequence). Trimming took 5 bases from V and 6 from J, leaving 15 bases between them. This CDR3 is 14 amino acids long. Here the CDR3 reads CASSPYSNWDTQYF. The CDR3 DNA is TGTGCCAGCAGTCCGTACTCGAATTGGGATACGCAGTATTTT.

The gene calls are TRBV18 and TRBJ1-1, with 8 bases aligning to TRBD1. Germline values: CDR1 KGHSH, CDR2 LQKENI. There are 15 residues in the CDR3. Trimming took 4 bases from V and 5 from J; bases not matched to a gene: 9. CDR3 nucleotide sequence: TGTGCCAGCTCACGTAACGGACAGGGAGGAACTGAAGCTTTCTTT. As protein: CASSRNGQGGTEAFF.

In this sample, this clone turned up a few times. J is TRBJ2-7 and V is TRBV9; 12 bases match TRBD1. The CDR3 runs 15 residues. The V and J ends lost 9 bases and 3 bases, in that order; junction bases with no gene match: 10. The germline V gene encodes CDR1 SGDLS and CDR2 YYNGEE. In DNA form, the CDR3 reads TGTGCCACCCTGGGGGGACAGGGGGCCTACTACGAGCAGTACTTC. Translating it yields CATLGGQGAYYEQYF.

The chain joins TRBV27 to TRBJ1-5, with a tentative D call TRBD1 (5 bases). V was shortened by 2 bases and J by 7 bases, with 15 bases between the two germline ends. This CDR3 region has 15 residues. In germline, CDR1 is MNHEY, CDR2 SMNVEV (reference sequence). The CDR3 spells CASSLNRGGDQPQHF. The DNA of the CDR3 is TGTGCCAGCAGTTTAAATCGCGGGGGTGACCAGCCCCAGCATTTT.

The chain is built from TRBV6-1 and TRBJ2-1; possibly TRBD1 for D (5 bases). The CDR3 sequence is 15 residues long. With 3 bases removed from V and 2 bases from J, the gap between germline ends came to 11 bases. Germline lookup yields CDR1 MNHNS and CDR2 SASEGT. The CDR3 DNA reads as TGTGCCAGCAGTGAGGACACTACACCCTACAATGAGCAGTTCTTC. This sequence encodes CASSEDTTPYNEQFF.